The rows below give T cell receptor beta chains drawn from one sample of a study of OX40 agonist ivuxolimab in advanced cancers. Clones were sequenced by immunoSEQ multiplex PCR, and TCRdb holds only the in-frame ones, with some missing. The table has around 60,000 clones, about 82% seen once. The source material was CD4+ or CD8+ T cells sorted from blood, sampled in a trial of the OX40 agonist ivuxolimab. The source is an adult with an advanced solid tumor such as melanoma, head and neck, liver or kidney cancer. The CDR3 runs from the conserved cysteine through the conserved F or W. Each record gives: V gene, D gene, clone size, J gene, CDR3 DNA, CDR3 protein. A D gene is named only where the DNA matches it firmly. Clone size is not always given. Where it is, it says once, few, many or a class for expanded clones.

TRBV27	TRBD1	NA	TRBJ1-5	TGTGCCAGCAGTTCCCCGCAGGACAGGGTAGTGGTCTATCAGCCCCAGCATTTT	CASSSPQDRVVVYQPQHF
TRBV7-6	NA	NA	TRBJ1-1	TGTGCCAGCAGCCCCAACACCAGGAGCGGCACTGAAGCTTTCTTT	CASSPNTRSGTEAFF
TRBV6-5	TRBD2	NA	TRBJ2-7	TGTGCCAGCAGTGACCCGGGACTAAACGAGCAGTACTTC	CASSDPGLNEQYF
TRBV7-9	NA	NA	TRBJ2-2	TGTGCCAGCAGCTTAAGATCGGGGGAGCTGTTTTTT	CASSLRSGELFF
TRBV2	NA	NA	TRBJ1-5	TGTGCCAGCACTCGACAGGATAAGGGCCAGCCCCAGCATTTT	CASTRQDKGQPQHF
TRBV14	TRBD2	once	TRBJ2-1	TGTGCCAGCAGCCAAGTTTCAGCGGGAGGATACGATGAGCAGTTCTTC	CASSQVSAGGYDEQFF
TRBV5-1	NA	NA	TRBJ1-2	TGCGCCAGCAGCTTGACGGGAGAGGAGGTTGGCTACACCTTC	CASSLTGEEVGYTF
TRBV18	NA	NA	TRBJ2-5	TGTGCCAGCTCACCCTTGGGGGGCGTCCGAGGTGTGGGGACCCAGTACTTC	CASSPLGGVRGVGTQYF
TRBV2	NA	NA	TRBJ1-5	TGTGCCAGCAGCCCCGACAGTGGTTCACCCCAGCATTTT	CASSPDSGSPQHF
TRBV16	TRBD1	once	TRBJ1-5	TGTGCCAGCGGGGACAGGGGGCTGGGGGATCAGCCCCAGCATTTT	CASGDRGLGDQPQHF
TRBV9	NA	NA	TRBJ2-2	TGTGCCAGCAGCGTAGAGGGCGGGGAGCTGTTTTTT	CASSVEGGELFF
TRBV30	NA	NA	TRBJ1-4	TGTGCCTGGAGGGGAGTTGCAACTAATGAAAAACTGTTTTTT	CAWRGVATNEKLFF
TRBV5-1	TRBD1	NA	TRBJ1-2	TGCGCCAGCAGCGAGGACAGGGTCTACACCTTC	CASSEDRVYTF